This TCR beta chain was sequenced during a study of T cells in Graves' hyperthyroidism and ophthalmopathy. Study-level findings and limits: Clonotypes that were expanded in thyroid above 0.001 mostly appeared in blood too. Ophthalmopathy onset followed model prediction by a median around 6.9 months. A model of 13 V-J pairs discriminated ophthalmopathy from stable hyperthyroidism.

The V gene lost 2 bases and the J gene lost 13 bases, with 14 bases spanning the gap. Germline V gives CDR1 SNHLY, CDR2 FYNNEI. The CDR3 spans 13 residues. Template material for amplifying TCR beta CDR3 regions consisted of RNA transcripts. During a first-round RT-PCR of the TCR CDR3, the HTBI primer set was used. TCRdb re-called the multiplex PCR reads with MiXCR, one entry per CDR3 protein. The table has a few hundred thousand distinct CDR3 sequences, about half seen once; the top ten hold about 8.3%. Uncontrolled infection, other autoimmune disease, pregnancy or lactation led to exclusion. This clonotype occurred many times. What it recognizes is unknown.

Material for sequencing was peripheral blood or thyroid tissue (not recorded which). This chain connects TRBV2 to TRBJ2-2; D unresolved. The sequence came from a woman in her late teens or twenties with Graves' hyperthyroidism. In DNA, the CDR3 is TGTGCCAGCAGTGAAACCCCCATAGGGCGGCTGTTTTTT. This codes for CASSETPIGRLFF.